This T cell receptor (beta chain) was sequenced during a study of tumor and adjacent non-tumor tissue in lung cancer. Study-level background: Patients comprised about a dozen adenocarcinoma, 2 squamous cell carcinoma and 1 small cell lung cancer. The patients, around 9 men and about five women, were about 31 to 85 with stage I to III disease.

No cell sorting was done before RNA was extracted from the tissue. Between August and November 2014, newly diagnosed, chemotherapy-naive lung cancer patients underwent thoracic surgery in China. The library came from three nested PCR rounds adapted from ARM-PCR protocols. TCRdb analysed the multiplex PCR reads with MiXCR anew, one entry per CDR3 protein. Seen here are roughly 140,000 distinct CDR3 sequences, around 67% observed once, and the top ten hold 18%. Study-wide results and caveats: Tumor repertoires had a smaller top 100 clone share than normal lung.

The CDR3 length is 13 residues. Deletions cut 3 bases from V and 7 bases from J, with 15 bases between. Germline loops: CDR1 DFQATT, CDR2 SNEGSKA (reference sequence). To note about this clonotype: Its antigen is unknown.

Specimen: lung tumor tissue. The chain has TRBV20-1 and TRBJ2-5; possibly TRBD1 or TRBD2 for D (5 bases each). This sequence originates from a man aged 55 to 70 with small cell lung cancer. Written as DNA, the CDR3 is TGCAGTGCTAGTACTAACGGTGGGGGGACCCAGTACTTC. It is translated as CSASTNGGGTQYF.